One and the same sample provided the 4 T cell receptor beta chains below, sequenced in a study of T cells in Graves' hyperthyroidism and ophthalmopathy. Authors of the study amplified TCR beta CDR3 regions from RNA transcripts. The HTBI primer set served for first-round RT-PCR of the TCR CDR3. TCRdb re-derived calls from the multiplex PCR reads in MiXCR, one entry per CDR3 protein. The sample yields more than 500,000 distinct CDR3 sequences, around 50% seen once. The sequenced material came from peripheral blood or thyroid tissue (not recorded which). Source of these receptors: an adult woman with Graves' disease, either hyperthyroidism or ophthalmopathy (not recorded which).

This clonotype was observed a few times. The gene calls are TRBV7-3 and TRBJ2-5; 13 positions match TRBD2. The CDR3 extends over 18 amino acids. V was pared by 6 bases and J by 1 base, with 11 bases of the junction left unmatched. CDR1 is SGHTA, CDR2 FQGTGA, per germline. In DNA form, the CDR3 reads TGTGCCAGCAGTCCCTTACTAGCGGGAGGGTTAGTCCAAGAGACCCAGTACTTC. Translating it yields CASSPLLAGGLVQETQYF.

This clonotype was picked up a small number of times. The rearrangement uses TRBV9 and TRBJ1-1; D gene unclear. Per the germline V gene, CDR1 is SGDLS and CDR2 is YYNGEE. This CDR3 comprises 13 residues. Deletions cut 0 bases from V and 5 bases from J, with 8 bases between. This CDR3 is CASSVATKTEAFF. Here the CDR3 DNA reads TGTGCCAGCAGCGTAGCTACAAAAACTGAAGCTTTCTTT.

This clonotype has ten or more counts. The chain combines TRBV20-1 with TRBJ2-5; D unresolved. Germline loops: CDR1 DFQATT, CDR2 SNEGSKA (reference sequence). The ends were cut back, 4 bases at V and 1 base at J, with 7 bases in the middle. The CDR3 is made up of 12 amino acids. The CDR3 DNA reads as TGCAGTGCTATTCCGTCCCAAGAGACCCAGTACTTC. It is translated as CSAIPSQETQYF.

The chain employs TRBV25-1 and TRBJ2-7; D remains unclear. Germline V gene data show CDR1 as MGHDK and CDR2 as SYGVNS. The CDR3 length is 13 residues. V lost 1 base and J 6 bases, leaving 10 bases between the germline ends. In DNA form, the CDR3 reads TGTGCCAGCAGTGAATTCCTGGGTAGCGAGCAGTACTTC. Translating gives CASSEFLGSEQYF.